The sequence of this T cell receptor (beta chain) was determined in a study of Graves' ophthalmopathy and Graves' hyperthyroidism. The CDR3 sequence is 15 residues long. V dropped 7 bases and J dropped 2 bases, with 18 bases sitting between them. Germline assignment: CDR1 SEHNR and CDR2 FQNEAQ (reference sequence). Amplifying from RNA transcripts, the study obtained TCR beta CDR3 regions. First-round RT-PCR with HTBI primers preceded a second-round multiplex PCR. MiXCR, run by TCRdb on the multiplex PCR reads, gives a single entry per CDR3 protein. The table has 1 million to 1.3 million distinct CDR3 sequences, less than 45% seen once. The sample holds many counts of this clonotype. Antigen: not known. General study points: Blood also harbored most expanded thyroid clonotypes above 0.001 frequency.

This TCR was sampled from an adult man with Graves' hyperthyroidism. Sequenced: peripheral blood or thyroid tissue (not recorded which). V gene TRBV7-9 combines with J gene TRBJ2-7; D is ambiguous. CDR3 sequence reads: CASTFIGRTTYEQYF. The CDR3 bases are TGTGCCAGCACTTTTATTGGCAGAACCACCTACGAGCAGTACTTC.